This T cell receptor beta chain was identified during a study of blood T cells in healthy people across ages. The length of the CDR3 is 16 residues. V shed 4 bases and J shed 3 bases, with 17 bases lying between them. Primers used in a second PCR of roughly 7 to 11 cycles were a sample-barcoded 5' primer and a J-beta primer mix. Carrying 12 random nucleotides, a template-switch adaptor labeled each individual cDNA molecule. Per sample, CDR3-containing paired-end reads numbered at least 3 million. TCRdb re-called the 5' RACE reads through MiXCR, storing one row per CDR3 protein. The sample comprises about a million distinct CDR3 sequences, roughly two fifths of which are singletons, and about an eighth rests with the top ten. Study findings and constraints: Donors of long life had a larger count of naive CD4+ cells and greater diversity than aged donors. Age advanced and TCR beta diversity per million T cells fell, roughly linearly.

This clonotype turned up a few times. The antigen is unknown. V is TRBV12-3 or TRBV12-4 and J is TRBJ2-3, with D possibly TRBD1 on 6 matching bases. The TCR comes from a man younger than 30 in good health. Sequenced material: blood. The CDR3 spells CASSSSGGGLTDTQYF. CDR3 nucleotides: TGTGCCAGCAGTTCCTCTGGTGGGGGCTTGACAGATACGCAGTATTTT.